This is a list of T cell receptor beta chains from one sample in a study of memory CD4+ T cells and cytomegalovirus serostatus. The protocol was immunoSEQ multiplex PCR, while the TCRdb copy is restricted to in-frame clones and leaves out a portion. The sample records about 52,000 clones, approximately 80% being singletons. Sequenced sample: memory CD4+ T cells from blood. All receptors come from an adult in good health and CMV-seropositive. CDR3s include the opening cysteine and the closing phenylalanine or tryptophan. The order of the fields is D gene, J gene, clone size, V gene, CDR3 protein, CDR3 DNA. D genes are given only for firm matches. Clone size is shown for a subset of rows, as once, few, many or a class of expanded clone.

- TRBJ1-5 - TRBV19 CASSIEGRDQPQHF TGTGCCAGTAGTATAGAAGGACGGGATCAGCCCCAGCATTTT
- TRBJ1-1 - TRBV5-1 CASSLASMNTEAFF TGCGCCAGCAGCTTGGCCTCTATGAACACTGAAGCTTTCTTT
- TRBJ1-4 - TRBV15 CATSPSPVTNEKLFF TGTGCCACCAGCCCTTCCCCGGTGACTAATGAAAAACTGTTTTTT
TRBD2 TRBJ2-1 - TRBV15 CATSRELAGLPYNEQFF TGTGCCACCAGCCGAGAACTAGCGGGGCTCCCCTACAATGAGCAGTTCTTC
- TRBJ1-1 once TRBV30 CAWSVAGNRNTEAFF TGTGCCTGGAGTGTAGCAGGGAATAGAAACACTGAAGCTTTCTTT
- TRBJ1-3 few TRBV9 CASSVGGQSGNTIYF TGTGCCAGCAGCGTAGGAGGACAATCTGGAAACACCATATATTTT
TRBD1 TRBJ2-2 - TRBV5-1 CASSPIPGTVDTGELFF TGCGCCAGCAGCCCAATCCCCGGGACAGTCGACACCGGGGAGCTGTTTTTT
- TRBJ2-1 - TRBV11-2 CASSKTDSYNEQFF TGTGCCAGCAGCAAGACGGACAGTTACAATGAGCAGTTCTTC
- TRBJ1-5 - TRBV6-1 CASIFRHSNQPQHF TGTGCCAGCATTTTCAGGCATAGCAATCAGCCCCAGCATTTT
- TRBJ1-2 - TRBV14 CASSRALRGPSYGYTF TGTGCCAGCAGCCGAGCCCTGCGAGGGCCCAGCTATGGCTACACCTTC
- TRBJ1-2 - TRBV14 CASSQDGRGPRGGYTF TGTGCCAGCAGCCAAGACGGCCGAGGGCCCAGGGGTGGCTACACCTTC
TRBD2 TRBJ2-5 - TRBV7-2 CASSMTSVPQETQYF TGTGCCAGCAGTATGACTAGCGTACCACAAGAGACCCAGTACTTC
- TRBJ2-2 few TRBV5-1 CASSSRGGTGPTGELFF TGCGCCAGCAGCTCCCGGGGGGGGACAGGGCCGACCGGGGAGCTGTTTTTT
- TRBJ2-6 - TRBV6-1 CASSTGGSGANVLTF TGTGCCAGCAGCACTGGGGGCTCTGGGGCCAACGTCCTGACTTTC
TRBD2 TRBJ2-5 - TRBV28 CASTTGTSGRARVETQYF TGTGCCAGCACCACAGGGACTAGCGGGAGGGCTCGGGTAGAGACCCAGTACTTC
TRBD1 TRBJ2-4 - TRBV6-1 CASSEAWGQGSRKNIQYF TGTGCCAGCAGTGAAGCGTGGGGACAGGGGTCCCGAAAAAACATTCAGTACTTC
- TRBJ2-3 - TRBV19 CASSMPPPADTQYF TGTGCCAGTAGTATGCCGCCACCGGCAGATACGCAGTATTTT
- TRBJ2-7 few TRBV2 CASSRTAYEQYF TGTGCCAGCAGTCGGACGGCCTACGAGCAGTACTTC
- TRBJ2-1 once TRBV7-6 CASSSPGGPSYNEQFF TGTGCCAGCAGCTCCCCTGGCGGGCCCTCCTACAATGAGCAGTTCTTC
TRBD2 TRBJ2-1 - TRBV19 CASSPSGIPANEQFF TGTGCCAGTAGTCCGAGCGGGATTCCGGCCAATGAGCAGTTCTTC
TRBD1 TRBJ1-6 - TRBV27 CASSLSRQGHSPLHF TGTGCCAGCAGTTTATCAAGACAGGGTCATTCACCCCTCCACTTT